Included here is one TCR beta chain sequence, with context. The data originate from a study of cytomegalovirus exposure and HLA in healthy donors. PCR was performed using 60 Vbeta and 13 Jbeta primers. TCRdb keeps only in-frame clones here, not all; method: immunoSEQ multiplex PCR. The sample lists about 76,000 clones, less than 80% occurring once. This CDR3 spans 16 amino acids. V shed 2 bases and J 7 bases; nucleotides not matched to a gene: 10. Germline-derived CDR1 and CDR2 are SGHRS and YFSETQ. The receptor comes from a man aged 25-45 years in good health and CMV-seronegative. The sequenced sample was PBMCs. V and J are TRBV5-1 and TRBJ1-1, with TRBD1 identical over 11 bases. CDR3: CASSLMWTGGSDEAFF. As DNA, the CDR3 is TGCGCCAGCAGCTTAATGTGGACAGGGGGCAGTGATGAAGCTTTCTTT.